This TCR beta chain was obtained from a study of blood T cell repertoires in COVID-19. As for the study in general: The United States, Italy and Spain were the sources of the acute and convalescent COVID-19 samples.

TCRdb keeps only in-frame clones here, not all; method: immunoSEQ multiplex PCR. The sample lists around 320,000 clones, approximately 90% occurring once. The V segment lost 0 bases and the J segment 3 bases; nucleotides outside the gene matches: 7. Germline-derived CDR1 and CDR2 are LGHDT and YNNKEL (reference sequence). The CDR3 totals 16 residues. This chain links TRBV3-1 (or the pseudogene TRBV3-2) with TRBJ2-7; 8 nucleotides match TRBD2. The sample taken for sequencing was peripheral blood. The clonotype originates from a woman under 40 who had recovered from COVID-19. Here the CDR3 DNA reads TGTGCCAGCAGCCAAGATCTGACTAGCGAAGGCTACGAGCAGTACTTC. This codes for CASSQDLTSEGYEQYF.